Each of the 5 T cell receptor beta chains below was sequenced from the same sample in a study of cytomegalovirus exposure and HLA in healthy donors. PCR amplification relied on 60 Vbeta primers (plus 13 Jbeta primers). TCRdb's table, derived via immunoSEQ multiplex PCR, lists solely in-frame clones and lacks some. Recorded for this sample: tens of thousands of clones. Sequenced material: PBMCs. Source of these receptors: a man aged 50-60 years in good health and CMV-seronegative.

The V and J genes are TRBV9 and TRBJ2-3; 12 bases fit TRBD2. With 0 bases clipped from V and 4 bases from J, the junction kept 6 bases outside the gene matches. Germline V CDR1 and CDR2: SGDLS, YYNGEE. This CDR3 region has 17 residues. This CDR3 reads CASSVEGLAGGPDTQYF. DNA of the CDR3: TGTGCCAGCAGCGTAGAAGGGCTAGCGGGGGGGCCAGATACGCAGTATTTT.

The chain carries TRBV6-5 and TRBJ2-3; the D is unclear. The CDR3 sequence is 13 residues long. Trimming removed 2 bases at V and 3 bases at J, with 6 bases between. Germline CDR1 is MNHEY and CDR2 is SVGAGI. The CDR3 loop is CASSYPGTDTQYF. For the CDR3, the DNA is TGTGCCAGCAGTTACCCCGGGACAGATACGCAGTATTTT.

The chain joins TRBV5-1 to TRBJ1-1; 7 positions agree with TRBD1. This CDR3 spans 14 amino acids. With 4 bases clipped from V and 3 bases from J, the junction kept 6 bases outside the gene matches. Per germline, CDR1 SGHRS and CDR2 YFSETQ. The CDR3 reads CASSITTGDTEAFF. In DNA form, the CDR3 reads TGCGCCAGCAGCATAACAACAGGGGACACTGAAGCTTTCTTT. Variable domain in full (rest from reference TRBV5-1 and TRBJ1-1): KAGVTQTPRYLIKTRGQQVTLSCSPISGHRSVSWYQQTPGQGLQFLFEYFSETQRNKGNFPGRFSGRQFSNSRSEMNVSTLELGDSALYLCASSITTGDTEAFFGQGTRLTVV.

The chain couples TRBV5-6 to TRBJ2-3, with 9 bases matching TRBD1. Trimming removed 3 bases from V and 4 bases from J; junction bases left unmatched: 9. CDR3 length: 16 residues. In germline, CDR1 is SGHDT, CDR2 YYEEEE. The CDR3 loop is CASSWWDREMPDTQYF. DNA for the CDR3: TGTGCCAGCAGCTGGTGGGACAGGGAAATGCCAGATACGCAGTATTTT. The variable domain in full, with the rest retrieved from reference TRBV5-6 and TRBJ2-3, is DAGVTQSPTHLIKTRGQQVTLRCSPKSGHDTVSWYQQALGQGPQFIFQYYEEEERQRGNFPDRFSGHQFPNYSSELNVNALLLGDSALYLCASSWWDREMPDTQYFGPGTRLTVL.

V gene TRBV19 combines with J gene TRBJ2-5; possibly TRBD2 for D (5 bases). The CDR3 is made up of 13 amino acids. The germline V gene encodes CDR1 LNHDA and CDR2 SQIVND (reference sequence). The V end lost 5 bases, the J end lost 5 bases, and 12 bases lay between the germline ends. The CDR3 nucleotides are TGTGCCAGTAGTTTAGGGAGCCTGGAGACCCAGTACTTC. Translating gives CASSLGSLETQYF.